Following are 11 T cell receptor beta chains from one sample sequenced in a study of T cell repertoires in cytomegalovirus infection. Each CDR3 protein is one row after TCRdb ran MiXCR on the reads. The sample has around 320,000 distinct CDR3 sequences; 9.5% are singletons. Sequenced: PBMCs. All receptors derive from a human donor in good health (CMV status not recorded). Some clones in this sample may be carry-over from other donors' samples.

This clonotype was seen many times. The chain uses TRBV4-2 and TRBJ2-1, with 10 nucleotides matching TRBD2. J was trimmed by 8 bases and V by 0 bases; bases with no gene match: 7. CDR3 length: 16 amino acids. Germline-derived CDR1 and CDR2 are LGHNA and YNFKEQ. The CDR3 coding sequence is TGTGCCAGCAGCCAAGAGGGCCTAGCGGGAGCCTATGAGCAGTTCTTC. Its translation: CASSQEGLAGAYEQFF.

J is TRBJ2-3 and V is TRBV24-1; 8 positions agree with TRBD1. The CDR3 covers 16 residues. The J segment lost 1 base and the V segment lost 4 bases, leaving 6 bases of the junction unmatched. Germline CDR1 reads KGHDR; CDR2 reads SFDVKD. The CDR3 here is CATSEGVTGGTDTQYF. CDR3 coding DNA: TGTGCCACCAGTGAGGGAGTGACAGGGGGCACAGATACGCAGTATTTT.

This clonotype was counted only a few times. The V gene is TRBV28, the J gene TRBJ1-4, with unresolved D. The CDR3 is 15 amino acids. V was clipped by 6 bases and J by 4 bases, with 15 bases between them. CDR1 is MDHEN, CDR2 SYDVKM, per germline. CDR3 nucleotide sequence: TGTGCCAGCAGACTAGACCATTCCCTTAATGAAAAACTGTTTTTT. This encodes CASRLDHSLNEKLFF.

The sample holds many counts of this clonotype. In nucleotides, the CDR3 is TGTGCCAGCAGATACAGGGGGACCTACAATGAGCAGTTCTTC. Its protein is CASRYRGTYNEQFF. This sequence joins TRBV6-2 or TRBV6-3 and TRBJ2-1; 8 positions match TRBD1. The CDR3 loop spans 14 amino acids. Germline V lookup: CDR1 MNHEY, CDR2 SVGEGT. The ends lost 6 bases at V and 2 bases at J; junction bases unmatched: 3.

This chain joins TRBV7-9 and TRBJ1-2; tentative D call: TRBD1 (5 bases). Looked up from germline, CDR1 is SEHNR and CDR2 is FQNEAQ (reference sequence). V lost 7 bases to trimming and J lost 8 bases, with 23 bases between them. The CDR3 runs to 15 residues. CDR3 sequence reads: CASIHDWQGTLGYTF. The DNA of the CDR3 is TGTGCCAGCATCCACGATTGGCAGGGTACCTTGGGCTACACCTTC.

This sequence joins TRBV18 and TRBJ2-1; D remains unclear. This CDR3 is built from 15 residues. Germline V gene data show CDR1 as KGHSH and CDR2 as LQKENI. V shed 1 base and J shed 0 bases, with 7 bases lying between them. In DNA form, the CDR3 reads TGTGCCAGCTCACCACGGACGAACTCCTACAATGAGCAGTTCTTC. Encoded protein: CASSPRTNSYNEQFF.

This clonotype appeared once. This chain connects TRBV24-1 to TRBJ2-3; TRBD2 agrees at 9 bases. V lost 2 bases and J lost 6; bases outside the gene matches: 11. The CDR3 spans 17 residues. Looked up from germline, CDR1 is KGHDR and CDR2 is SFDVKD. CDR3 nucleotide sequence: TGTGCCACCAGTGATTGGGATAGCGGGAGTCCTCGGGATACGCAGTATTTT. As protein: CATSDWDSGSPRDTQYF.

The chain uses TRBV6-1 and TRBJ2-2, with D possibly TRBD2 on 6 matching bases. CDR3 length: 13 amino acids. Germline CDR1 reads MNHNS; CDR2 reads SASEGT. The V gene lost 2 bases and the J gene lost 6 bases, with 7 bases spanning the gap. CDR3 residues: CASSETGAGELFF. CDR3 DNA sequence: TGTGCCAGCAGTGAAACGGGGGCCGGGGAGCTGTTTTTT.

This clonotype was seen a handful of times. The chain is built from TRBV6-1 and TRBJ2-1, with a weak D call TRBD2 (6 bases). The CDR3 covers 14 residues. V shed 5 bases and J shed 4 bases, with 12 bases lying between them. Looked up from germline, CDR1 is MNHNS and CDR2 is SASEGT. Here the CDR3 reads CASSYGGGYNEQFF. In DNA, the CDR3 is TGTGCCAGCAGTTACGGGGGTGGATACAATGAGCAGTTCTTC.

This clonotype was seen a few times. V gene TRBV19 combines with J gene TRBJ2-1; TRBD2 matches at 8 bases. Trimming at V came to 7 bases and at J to 7 bases, leaving 15 bases not matched to a gene. The CDR3 is 16 residues long. Germline CDR1 and CDR2: LNHDA and SQIVND (reference sequence). The CDR3: CASTLGHGRALNEQFF. The CDR3 DNA is TGTGCCAGTACCCTTGGTCACGGGAGGGCCCTGAATGAGCAGTTCTTC.

This clonotype was detected ten times or more. The chain combines TRBV12-3 or TRBV12-4 with TRBJ1-6; D is undetermined. CDR3 length equals 15 residues. The V gene lost 3 bases and the J gene lost 10 bases, with 16 bases spanning the gap. This CDR3 reads CASSFEASKGSPLHF. In nucleotides, the CDR3 is TGTGCCAGCAGTTTCGAAGCCTCTAAAGGGTCACCCCTCCACTTT.